These 32 T cell receptor beta chains were sequenced from one sample in a study of identical twins (dated by TCRdb to 2015 to 2016). Receptors were amplified or captured by 5' RACE. The listed sequencing device is Illumina HiSeq 2000. Through fastp at Q25 and MiXCR, TCRdb rebuilt clones from the public reads, retaining in-frame beta chains. CDR3 protein sequences are deduplicated, and each keeps its most common genes and DNA. Counted in this sample were 470,000 or so distinct CDR3 sequences; approximately 25% of them appeared once. 2.9% of the sample rests with the top ten. These data also formed part of another study, on T cells expressing NK-cell markers.

The sample comprised CD4+ T cells sorted from blood. The receptors originated from a woman aged 18-35 years in good health.

Written as DNA, the CDR3 is TGTGCCAGCAGTCTGGACAGGAAGATGCAGCCCCAGCATTTT. Translating it yields CASSLDRKMQPQHF. The gene calls are TRBV6-1 and TRBJ1-5; TRBD1 matches 7 bases. The CDR3 length is 14 residues. CDR1 MNHNS and CDR2 SASEGT come from the germline V gene. J lost 7 bases, V lost 5 bases, and 8 bases had no gene match.

On this clonotype: At one end the junction does not follow the germline gene, possibly because of a read error. The chain is built from TRBV20-1 and TRBJ2-7; D not certain. Germline-derived CDR1 and CDR2 are DFQATT and SNEGSKA (reference sequence). This CDR3 is 10 amino acids long. CDR3 in DNA: TGCAGTGCTGGAGATTACGAGCAGTACTTC. Protein product: CSAGDYEQYF.

This clonotype was seen ten or more times. The chain has TRBV20-1 and TRBJ1-1, with D possibly being TRBD1 (5 bases). Germline-derived CDR1 and CDR2 are DFQATT and SNEGSKA (reference sequence). Trimming removed 6 bases from V and 4 bases from J, with 15 bases in between. This CDR3 spans 13 amino acids. CDR3 nucleotide sequence: TGCAGTGCCTGGGCGGGGGGACGCACTGAAGCTTTCTTT. As protein: CSAWAGGRTEAFF.

In this sample, this clonotype turned up many times. The chain is built from TRBV7-9 and TRBJ2-3, with D perhaps assigned TRBD1 or TRBD2 (6 bases each). The CDR3 sequence is 13 residues long. V was clipped by 2 bases and J by 6 bases, with 9 bases between them. CDR1 is SEHNR, CDR2 FQNEAQ, per germline (reference sequence). CDR3 coding DNA: TGTGCCAGCAGCTTATGGGGGGCGGATACGCAGTATTTT. Translated: CASSLWGADTQYF.

The chain combines TRBV20-1 with TRBJ2-7, with 10 bases fitting TRBD2. CDR3 length equals 14 residues. Germline V gene data show CDR1 as DFQATT and CDR2 as SNEGSKA (reference sequence). The junction had 6 bases not matched to a gene; V was cut back by 3 bases and J by 4 bases. The CDR3 reads CSASPASGGYEQYF. The DNA for the CDR3 is TGCAGTGCTAGTCCGGCTAGCGGGGGTTACGAGCAGTACTTC.

This clonotype appeared a few times. The rearrangement uses TRBV5-1 and TRBJ2-7; TRBD2 aligns across 14 bases. The CDR3 has 16 residues. With 0 bases clipped from V and 5 bases from J, the junction kept 4 bases outside the gene matches. Germline values: CDR1 SGHRS, CDR2 YFSETQ. As DNA, the CDR3 is TGCGCCAGCAGCTTGGGGACTAGCGGGAGGAGGAACGAGCAGTACTTC. Its protein product is CASSLGTSGRRNEQYF. Full variable domain (missing parts from reference TRBV5-1 and TRBJ2-7): KAGVTQTPRYLIKTRGQQVTLSCSPISGHRSVSWYQQTPGQGLQFLFEYFSETQRNKGNFPGRFSGRQFSNSRSEMNVSTLELGDSALYLCASSLGTSGRRNEQYFGPGTRLTVT.

This clonotype was detected a few times. The genes are TRBV10-3 and TRBJ2-1; D perhaps matches TRBD2 (5 bases). Germline CDR1 ENHRY, CDR2 SYGVKD. The CDR3 sequence is 13 residues long. Trimming stripped 9 bases from V and 3 bases from J, with 12 bases between. CDR3 in amino acids: CAIKERDYNEQFF. The CDR3 DNA follows: TGTGCCATAAAGGAGAGGGACTACAATGAGCAGTTCTTC.

CDR3 loop: CASSVPIIAGVVGEQFF. The CDR3 DNA sequence: TGTGCCAGCAGCGTACCCATCATAGCGGGAGTAGTGGGTGAGCAGTTCTTC. V gene TRBV5-5 combines with J gene TRBJ2-1; TRBD2 matches at 9 bases. With 4 bases clipped from V and 9 bases from J, the junction kept 17 bases outside the gene matches. The V gene's germline CDR1 is SGHKS and CDR2 YYEKEE (reference sequence). The CDR3 runs to 17 residues. Based on the CDR3 plus reference TRBV5-5 and TRBJ2-1, the full variable domain is DAGVTQSPTHLIKTRGQQVTLRCSPISGHKSVSWYQQVLGQGPQFIFQYYEKEERGRGNFPDRFSARQFPNYSSELNVNALLLGDSALYLCASSVPIIAGVVGEQFFGPGTRLTVL.

This clonotype was recorded a few times. The rearrangement joins TRBV24-1 to TRBJ1-2, with D maybe TRBD1 (6 bases). Deletions cut 6 bases from V and 6 bases from J, with 10 bases between. This CDR3 contains 12 residues. Per germline, CDR1 KGHDR and CDR2 SFDVKD. CDR3 sequence reads: CATSSPGDGYTF. The CDR3 region has the DNA TGTGCCACCAGTAGCCCAGGGGATGGCTACACCTTC.

CDR3 sequence: CSARNSGTGGSGELFF. CDR3 coding DNA: TGCAGTGCTAGAAATTCCGGGACAGGGGGCTCCGGGGAGCTGTTTTTT. V usage is TRBV20-1 and J usage is TRBJ2-2; 12 bases are a match to TRBD1. The V gene's germline CDR1 is DFQATT and CDR2 SNEGSKA (reference sequence). The ends lost 2 bases at V and 6 bases at J; junction bases unmatched: 7. The CDR3 has 16 amino acids.

The J gene is TRBJ1-1, the V gene TRBV2, with D unclear. CDR3 size: 10 residues. The germline V gene encodes CDR1 SNHLY and CDR2 FYNNEI. The germline V and J ends were trimmed by 7 bases and 8 bases, with 8 bases remaining between them. The CDR3 sequence: CASKSEEAFF. CDR3 nucleotides: TGTGCCAGCAAGTCAGAGGAAGCTTTCTTT.

A few counts support this clonotype. The chain combines TRBV20-1 with TRBJ2-1, with 12 bases matching TRBD2. The trim removed 2 bases at V and 10 bases at J, leaving 0 bases unmatched. CDR1 and CDR2 from the germline V gene are DFQATT and SNEGSKA (reference sequence). This CDR3 is 12 amino acids long. This CDR3 reads CSARLAGGEQFF. DNA for the CDR3: TGCAGTGCTAGACTAGCGGGGGGGGAGCAGTTCTTC.

V gene TRBV20-1 combines with J gene TRBJ2-1; 10 nucleotides match TRBD1. CDR1 and CDR2 from the germline V gene are DFQATT and SNEGSKA (reference sequence). CDR3 length: 16 residues. J lost 4 bases, V lost 1 base, and 7 bases had no gene match. CDR3 loop: CSARAPDRGRYNEQFF. The DNA for the CDR3 is TGCAGTGCTAGAGCTCCGGACAGGGGGAGATACAATGAGCAGTTCTTC.

The J gene is TRBJ2-4, the V gene TRBV27; unclear D gene. Germline CDR1 and CDR2: MNHEY and SMNVEV (reference sequence). The CDR3 runs to 12 residues. V was cut by 7 bases and J by 1 base, with 5 bases left in between. The CDR3 region has the DNA TGTGCCAGCACTCCCGCCAAAAACATTCAGTACTTC. Protein product: CASTPAKNIQYF.

The chain couples TRBV20-1 to TRBJ2-3; D is unclear. The CDR3 loop spans 16 amino acids. CDR1 and CDR2 from the germline V gene are DFQATT and SNEGSKA (reference sequence). Between the trimmed V and J ends, which lost 0 bases and 4 bases, there was a span of 17 bases. The CDR3 sequence is CSARELYRFPADTQYF. The CDR3 DNA follows: TGCAGTGCTAGAGAACTCTACCGCTTCCCGGCAGATACGCAGTATTTT.

J is TRBJ2-5 and V is TRBV27; D gene uncertain. Trimming shortened V by 3 bases and J by 1 base, and 6 bases separated the two germline ends. CDR3 size: 13 residues. Germline loops: CDR1 MNHEY, CDR2 SMNVEV (reference sequence). CDR3 bases: TGTGCCAGCAGTTTGAAGACCCAAGAGACCCAGTACTTC. Protein: CASSLKTQETQYF.

A few counts support this clonotype. The rearrangement links TRBV20-1 to TRBJ2-2; D gene unclear. From germline, CDR1 is DFQATT and CDR2 SNEGSKA (reference sequence). The CDR3 runs to 12 residues. V was trimmed by 2 bases and J by 6 bases, leaving 7 bases between them. In DNA, the CDR3 is TGCAGTGCTAGACGCCCCCCCGGGGAGCTGTTTTTT. Its protein product is CSARRPPGELFF.

A few counts support this clonotype. The V gene is TRBV12-3 or TRBV12-4, the J gene TRBJ2-1, with D possibly matching TRBD1 (6 bases). The CDR3 consists of 15 residues. Deletions cut 5 bases from V and 2 bases from J, with 13 bases between. The CDR3 loop reads CASSPIQGPYNEQFF. CDR3 nucleotides: TGTGCCAGCAGTCCCATACAGGGCCCCTACAATGAGCAGTTCTTC.

This chain uses TRBV7-3 with TRBJ2-7; maybe TRBD1 (6 bases). The CDR3 totals 15 residues. The germline V gene encodes CDR1 SGHTA and CDR2 FQGTGA. V was trimmed by 5 bases and J by 5 bases, leaving 19 bases between them. The CDR3 region has the DNA TGTGCCAGCAGCCCGCAGGGGATCGGGCGCAACGAGCAGTACTTC. This encodes CASSPQGIGRNEQYF. The full variable domain, in which reference TRBV7-3 and TRBJ2-7 provide the parts outside the CDR3, is GAGVSQTPSNKVTEKGKYVELRCDPISGHTALYWYRQSLGQGPEFLIYFQGTGAADDSGLPNDRFFAVRPEGSVSTLKIQRTERGDSAVYLCASSPQGIGRNEQYFGPGTRLTVT.

This clonotype was picked up a small number of times. The gene calls are TRBV29-1 and TRBJ2-1, with 15 bases matching TRBD2. The CDR3 sequence is 15 residues long. The V and J ends lost 4 bases and 9 bases, in that order; junction bases with no gene match: 7. Germline lookup yields CDR1 SQVTM and CDR2 ANQGSEA. The CDR3 is CSVAWGTSGRSEQFF. The CDR3 coding sequence is TGCAGCGTTGCATGGGGGACTAGCGGGAGGTCTGAGCAGTTCTTC.

This clonotype was recorded a few times. DNA for the CDR3: TGTGCCAGCAGTGAATATCAGGGCGAAGCTTTCTTT. Translated: CASSEYQGEAFF. The chain recombines TRBV25-1 with TRBJ1-1, with D perhaps TRBD1 (5 bases). V was shortened by 0 bases and J by 8 bases, with 7 bases between the two germline ends. The CDR3 is 12 residues long. Germline assignment: CDR1 MGHDK and CDR2 SYGVNS.

This chain connects TRBV6-5 to TRBJ1-2; no clear D. V was trimmed by 2 bases and J by 0 bases, leaving 7 bases between them. CDR1 and CDR2 (germline): MNHEY, SVGAGI. The CDR3 sequence is 14 residues long. The CDR3 spells CASSYKKTNYGYTF. The CDR3 DNA reads TGTGCCAGCAGTTACAAGAAAACTAACTATGGCTACACCTTC.

The chain carries TRBV20-1 and TRBJ1-4; D is unclear. In germline, CDR1 is DFQATT, CDR2 SNEGSKA (reference sequence). V lost 0 bases, J lost 6 bases, and 14 bases lay in between. CDR3 length: 15 residues. CDR3 loop: CSARDFVRMDEKLFF. Written as DNA, the CDR3 is TGCAGTGCTAGAGATTTCGTCCGAATGGATGAAAAACTGTTTTTT.

This clonotype was counted a few times. The chain links TRBV6-2 or TRBV6-3 to TRBJ1-1, with a tentative D call TRBD1 (6 bases). The CDR3 has 14 amino acids. Germline values: CDR1 MNHEY, CDR2 SVGEGT. V was pared by 5 bases and J by 4 bases, with 14 bases between. Here the CDR3 reads CASSRTVSPTEAFF. The CDR3 DNA reads TGTGCCAGCAGTCGGACAGTTTCTCCCACTGAAGCTTTCTTT.

This clonotype was observed a few times. The chain recombines TRBV5-1 with TRBJ2-3; the match to TRBD2 covers 10 bases. The germline V gene encodes CDR1 SGHRS and CDR2 YFSETQ. The length of the CDR3 is 16 residues. With 2 bases clipped from V and 4 bases from J, the junction kept 7 bases outside the gene matches. The CDR3, as DNA: TGCGCCAGCAGCTTCAGCGGGGGGGCGTCCGCAGATACGCAGTATTTT. Protein product: CASSFSGGASADTQYF.

CDR3 in DNA: TGTGCCAGCAGCGATTGGACTAGCGGGGAGGGAGATACGCAGTATTTT. Its translation: CASSDWTSGEGDTQYF. The rearrangement joins TRBV3-1 to TRBJ2-3, with 12 nucleotides matching TRBD2. From germline, CDR1 is LGHDT and CDR2 YNNKEL (reference sequence). The CDR3 sequence is 16 residues long. The V segment lost 5 bases and the J segment 5 bases; nucleotides outside the gene matches: 8.

The CDR3 coding sequence is TGCAGTGCCCTGGGACTAGGGTTCGACTACGAGCAGTACTTC. Its translation is CSALGLGFDYEQYF. The rearrangement uses TRBV20-1 and TRBJ2-7, with 8 positions matching TRBD2. In germline, CDR1 is DFQATT, CDR2 SNEGSKA (reference sequence). The CDR3 has 14 residues. V was pared by 6 bases and J by 3 bases, with 10 bases of the junction left unmatched.

This clonotype was picked up many times. The rearrangement links TRBV24-1 to TRBJ2-3; TRBD2 matches at 7 bases. Germline CDR1 is KGHDR and CDR2 is SFDVKD. This CDR3 is built from 13 residues. V lost 7 bases to trimming and J lost 14 bases; unmatched junction nucleotides: 14. CDR3 DNA sequence: TGTGCCACCAGCCCACGCTGGGGCGGGGGACTGTATTTT. Its translation: CATSPRWGGGLYF.

This clonotype was observed many times. The chain recombines TRBV4-3 with TRBJ2-1; 13 bases map to TRBD2. The germline gives CDR1 LGHNA, CDR2 YSLEER. V lost 2 bases and J lost 12; bases outside the gene matches: 7. The CDR3 has 15 residues. The CDR3 reads CASSQQLAGGFGQFF. In DNA form, the CDR3 reads TGCGCCAGCAGCCAACAACTAGCGGGAGGGTTTGGGCAGTTCTTC.

The CDR3 nucleotides are TGTGCTAGTGGTCAGCGGGGGGGCAGGACAGATACGCAGTATTTT. It translates to CASGQRGGRTDTQYF. The chain recombines TRBV12-5 with TRBJ2-3; 10 bases align to TRBD2. Germline V lookup: CDR1 LGHNT, CDR2 FRNRAP. The CDR3 has 15 residues. V was pared by 5 bases and J by 3 bases, with 5 bases of the junction left unmatched.

This clonotype was observed at least ten times. The CDR3 loop is CAISESIAGNNEQFF. CDR3 nucleotide sequence: TGTGCCATCAGTGAGTCCATCGCGGGTAACAATGAGCAGTTCTTC. The chain recombines TRBV10-3 with TRBJ2-1; possible D gene TRBD2, 5 bases. Germline V CDR1 and CDR2: ENHRY, SYGVKD. V was shortened by 0 bases and J by 5 bases, with 11 bases between the two germline ends. The CDR3 covers 15 residues.

This clonotype has at least ten counts. The chain uses TRBV3-1 and TRBJ1-1; D is possibly TRBD1 (6 bases). The V and J ends lost 7 bases and 0 bases respectively, with 12 bases between them. The CDR3 has 14 amino acids. Germline V gene data show CDR1 as LGHDT and CDR2 as YNNKEL (reference sequence). Here the CDR3 reads CASTKGGMNTEAFF. Here the CDR3 DNA reads TGTGCCAGCACTAAGGGGGGAATGAACACTGAAGCTTTCTTT.